Listed below are T cell receptor beta chains from one sample, sequenced in a study of glioma-infiltrating T cells after dendritic cell vaccination. Repertoires were generated with immunoSEQ multiplex PCR, while TCRdb's copy carries only in-frame clones and drops some. The sample lists more than 95,000 clones; less than 90% were seen once. Sequences were derived from blood, sampled after dendritic cell vaccination. The source is a human donor with glioblastoma. The CDR3 runs from the conserved cysteine through the conserved F or W. D genes are given only for firm matches. Rows give clone size only sometimes, using once, few, many, or a class for an expanded clone.

V	J	size	D	CDR3	DNA
TRBV18	TRBJ2-3	NA	TRBD2	CASSPQDGGSDTQYF	TGTGCCAGCTCACCACAGGACGGGGGGTCAGATACGCAGTATTTT
TRBV2	TRBJ1-6	NA	NA	CASSVRGIVTPLHF	TGTGCCAGCAGTGTGAGGGGGATCGTTACACCCCTCCACTTT
TRBV5-1	TRBJ2-7	few	TRBD2	CASSLYRGAYEQYF	TGCGCCAGCAGCTTGTATCGGGGGGCCTACGAGCAGTACTTC
TRBV10-3	TRBJ2-7	medium-sized	TRBD2	CATSVTSGGALNEQYF	TGTGCCACATCGGTTACTAGCGGGGGGGCTCTCAACGAGCAGTACTTC
TRBV19	TRBJ2-3	NA	NA	CASAPGADLTDTQYF	TGTGCCAGTGCCCCTGGAGCCGACCTCACAGATACGCAGTATTTT
TRBV10-2	TRBJ2-3	NA	NA	CASSGLRVAGTDTQYF	TGCGCCAGCAGTGGCCTTAGGGTAGCGGGCACAGATACGCAGTATTTT
TRBV7-9	TRBJ2-7	NA	NA	CASSLPGEQYF	TGTGCCAGCAGCTTACCGGGGGAGCAGTACTTC
TRBV19	TRBJ1-5	NA	NA	CASEGVYNQPQHF	TGTGCCAGTGAGGGTGTATACAATCAGCCCCAGCATTTT
TRBV30	TRBJ2-6	NA	NA	CALSRAGANVLTF	TGTGCCCTAAGCAGGGCTGGGGCCAACGTCCTGACTTTC
TRBV19	TRBJ2-7	NA	NA	CASGNLRGYEQYF	TGTGCCAGTGGAAACCTCAGGGGCTACGAGCAGTACTTC
TRBV7-9	TRBJ1-6	NA	NA	CASSLEGFGSPLHF	TGTGCCAGCAGCTTAGAGGGGTTTGGGTCACCCCTCCACTTT
TRBV5-1	TRBJ2-7	NA	TRBD1	CASSRGTGGVVGYEQYF	TGCGCCAGCAGCCGGGGGACAGGGGGCGTAGTAGGCTACGAGCAGTACTTC
TRBV5-1	TRBJ2-1	NA	TRBD2	CASSLVAGVWNEQFF	TGCGCCAGCAGCTTGGTAGCGGGGGTTTGGAATGAGCAGTTCTTC
TRBV7-6	TRBJ1-6	NA	TRBD1	CASSSSPGGNSPLHF	TGTGCCAGCAGCTCATCCCCAGGGGGGAATTCACCCCTCCACTTT
TRBV30	TRBJ1-3	NA	TRBD1	CAWGQGAVGNTIYF	TGTGCCTGGGGACAGGGGGCGGTTGGAAACACCATATATTTT